One T cell receptor (beta chain) is described in this entry. What it binds is unknown. With 0 bases removed from V and 2 bases from J, the gap between germline ends came to 8 bases. Germline CDR1 reads SGHNT; CDR2 reads YYREEE (reference sequence). This CDR3 spans 14 amino acids. Using immunoSEQ multiplex PCR, the repertoire was profiled, and TCRdb retains in-frame clones only, with some absent. The table has just over 70,000 clones, 86% seen once; the top ten hold around a fifth. The sample belongs to a study of T cells in localized non-small cell lung cancer. Study-wide points: Those with higher blood T cell density had longer overall survival. Appearances in adjacent lung were noted for a median 57 of the top 100 tumor clones. The greatest T cell clonality was found in uninvolved adjacent lung (higher than in tumor).

Sample: peripheral blood, taken before any cancer treatment. The rearrangement joins TRBV5-4 to TRBJ2-5; the D gene is possibly TRBD2 (5 bases). This sequence was found in a male donor at least 60 years old with stage III squamous cell lung carcinoma. The CDR3 spells CASSLVSGQETQYF. The CDR3 DNA reads TGTGCCAGCAGCTTGGTGTCGGGGCAAGAGACCCAGTACTTC.